This T cell receptor (beta chain) was sequenced during a study of cytomegalovirus exposure and HLA in healthy donors. Germline values: CDR1 SNHLY, CDR2 FYNNEI. J was trimmed by 4 bases and V by 6 bases; bases with no gene match: 11. This CDR3 comprises 17 residues. In the PCR, 60 Vbeta and 13 Jbeta primers were used. Profiled with immunoSEQ multiplex PCR; TCRdb holds only in-frame clones, not every one. Counted here are 250,000 to 350,000 clones, roughly 88% occurring once; the ten biggest clones make up around 3.7%. The J gene is TRBJ2-3, the V gene TRBV2, with 12 bases matching TRBD2. The sequenced sample consisted of PBMCs. The TCR was taken from a man aged 40-50 years in good health and CMV-seropositive. The CDR3 DNA reads as TGTGCCAGCAGCCCACGCTTGACTAGCGGGAGATCAGATACGCAGTATTTT. Its protein product is CASSPRLTSGRSDTQYF.